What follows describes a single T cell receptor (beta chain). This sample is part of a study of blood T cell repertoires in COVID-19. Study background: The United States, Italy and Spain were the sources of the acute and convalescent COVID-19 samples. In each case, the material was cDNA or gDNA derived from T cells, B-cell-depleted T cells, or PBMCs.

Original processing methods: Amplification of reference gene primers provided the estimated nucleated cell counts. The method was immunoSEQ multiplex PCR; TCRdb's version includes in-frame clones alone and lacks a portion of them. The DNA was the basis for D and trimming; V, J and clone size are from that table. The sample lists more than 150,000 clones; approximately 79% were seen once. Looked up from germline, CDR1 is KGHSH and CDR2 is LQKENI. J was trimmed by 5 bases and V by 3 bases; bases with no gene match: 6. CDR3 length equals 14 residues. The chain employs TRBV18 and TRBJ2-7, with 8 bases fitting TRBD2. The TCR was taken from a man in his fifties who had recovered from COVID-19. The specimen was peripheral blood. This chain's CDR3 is CASSPGLGSDEQYF. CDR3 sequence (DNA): TGTGCCAGCTCACCGGGACTAGGGTCCGACGAGCAGTACTTC. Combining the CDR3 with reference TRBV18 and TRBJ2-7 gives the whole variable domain NAGVMQNPRHLVRRRGQEARLRCSPMKGHSHVYWYRQLPEEGLKFMVYLQKENIIDESGMPKERFSAEFPKEGPSILRIQQVVRGDSAAYFCASSPGLGSDEQYFGPGTRLTVT.